The 19 T cell receptor beta chains presented below share a single source sample, sequenced in a study of T cell repertoires in cytomegalovirus infection. TCRdb passed the reads through MiXCR, listing each CDR3 protein once. Of 150,000 to 200,000 distinct CDR3 sequences listed, 15% to 20% are singletons. Sequencing used CD8+ T cells from PBMCs. These receptors were taken from a human donor in good health (CMV status not recorded). Some clones in this sample may be carry-over from other donors' samples.

V is TRBV28 and J is TRBJ1-2; D gene unclear. V was pared by 4 bases and J by 10 bases, with 13 bases between. CDR3 size: 12 residues. CDR1 and CDR2 from the germline V gene are MDHEN and SYDVKM. The CDR3 DNA follows: TGTGCCAGCAGTTCGAATACATGGACCTACACCTTC. This encodes CASSSNTWTYTF.

This clonotype was seen more than once but under ten times. The V gene is TRBV7-2, the J gene TRBJ1-1, with D uncertain. Germline loops: CDR1 SGHTA, CDR2 FQGNSA. Trimming left V 5 bases short and J 4 bases short, with 11 bases between. There are 13 residues in the CDR3. The CDR3 is CASSHSRSTEAFF. The DNA of the CDR3 is TGTGCCAGCAGCCACTCACGGAGCACTGAAGCTTTCTTT.

This clonotype occurred a few times. This chain connects TRBV6-6 to TRBJ2-7; 10 bases match TRBD1. Germline trimming cut 0 bases from V and 6 bases from J; bases unmatched to any gene: 2. Per the germline V gene, CDR1 is MNHNY and CDR2 is SVGAGI (reference sequence). The length of the CDR3 is 14 residues. The CDR3 bases are TGTGCCAGCAGTTACTCGGGGACAGGGGTCGAGCAGTACTTC. It codes for CASSYSGTGVEQYF.

The chain uses TRBV6-2 or TRBV6-3 and TRBJ2-1, with a tentative D call TRBD2 (6 bases). The germline V gene encodes CDR1 MNHEY and CDR2 SVGEGT. The CDR3 is 15 amino acids. Trimming left V 4 bases short and J 8 bases short, with 18 bases between. In nucleotides, the CDR3 is TGTGCCAGCAGTTTTCTTCGACTAGGACTCGATGAGCAGTTCTTC. Residues: CASSFLRLGLDEQFF.

This clonotype was counted a few times. The chain carries TRBV7-2 and TRBJ2-7; 10 nucleotides match TRBD2. The CDR3 is 12 residues long. CDR1 and CDR2 from the germline V gene are SGHTA and FQGNSA. Trimming took 11 bases from V and 4 from J; bases not matched to a gene: 5. CDR3: CASGSGGYEQYF. In DNA form, the CDR3 reads TGTGCCTCGGGTAGCGGGGGGTACGAGCAGTACTTC.

The J gene is TRBJ2-6, the V gene TRBV7-8, with no clear D. Trimming shortened V by 3 bases and J by 8 bases, and 11 bases separated the two germline ends. CDR1 SGHVS and CDR2 FQNEAQ come from the germline V gene. The CDR3 sequence is 14 residues long. This CDR3 reads CASSFKMPPNVLTF. The CDR3 DNA is TGTGCCAGCAGCTTCAAGATGCCCCCCAACGTCCTGACTTTC.

This rearrangement joins TRBV29-1 to TRBJ1-6; 7 bases are shared with TRBD1. This CDR3 is built from 13 residues. Trimming at V came to 3 bases and at J to 9 bases, leaving 5 bases not matched to a gene. Germline V gives CDR1 SQVTM, CDR2 ANQGSEA. As DNA, the CDR3 is TGCAGCGTTGACAGGGGGATCGGTTCACCCCTCCACTTT. It translates to CSVDRGIGSPLHF.

The rearrangement links TRBV28 to TRBJ1-5, with TRBD1 as a possible D gene (6 bases). CDR1 and CDR2 from the germline V gene are MDHEN and SYDVKM. The CDR3 spans 14 residues. V lost 3 bases and J 7 bases, leaving 13 bases between the germline ends. The CDR3 bases are TGTGCCAGCAGTTTGGGCAGGGGAAGCCAGCCCCAGCATTTT. This translates into CASSLGRGSQPQHF.

V gene TRBV6-2 or TRBV6-3 combines with J gene TRBJ1-1; the match to TRBD1 covers 7 bases. This CDR3 region has 17 residues. The germline V gene has CDR1 MNHEY and CDR2 SVGEGT. The ends lost 6 bases at V and 1 base at J; junction bases unmatched: 14. In DNA, the CDR3 is TGTGCCAGCAGAGAAGGCTGGGATCGACAGGGGAACACTGAAGCTTTCTTT. Encoded protein: CASREGWDRQGNTEAFF.

This clonotype was counted between two and nine times. This chain uses TRBV29-1 with TRBJ1-1, with D perhaps matching TRBD1 (6 bases). This CDR3 spans 16 amino acids. Between the trimmed V and J ends, which lost 5 bases and 1 base, there was a span of 20 bases. The V gene's germline CDR1 is SQVTM and CDR2 ANQGSEA. CDR3 in DNA: TGCAGCGTTCCAATTTCCCACAGGGCCGGGAACACTGAAGCTTTCTTT. This gives the protein CSVPISHRAGNTEAFF.

This clonotype showed up just a few times. The genes are TRBV7-2 and TRBJ2-3; 10 nucleotides agree with TRBD1. The J segment lost 1 base and the V segment lost 6 bases, leaving 7 bases of the junction unmatched. The CDR3 sequence is 16 residues long. Germline V CDR1 and CDR2: SGHTA, FQGNSA. Here the CDR3 reads CASSPTGTGGTDTQYF. The CDR3 DNA sequence: TGTGCCAGCAGTCCTACCGGGACAGGGGGCACAGATACGCAGTATTTT.

This clonotype was detected only a few times. This chain connects TRBV11-2 to TRBJ2-3; D is perhaps TRBD1 (5 bases). The V gene's germline CDR1 is SGHAT and CDR2 FQNNGV. V was cut by 0 bases and J by 5 bases, with 12 bases left in between. CDR3 length: 15 amino acids. This CDR3 reads CASSLERQGIDTQYF. The CDR3 DNA reads TGTGCCAGCAGCTTAGAACGGCAGGGAATAGATACGCAGTATTTT. Together with reference TRBV11-2 and TRBJ2-3, the CDR3 gives the full variable domain: EAGVAQSPRYKIIEKRQSVAFWCNPISGHATLYWYQQILGQGPKLLIQFQNNGVVDDSQLPKDRFSAERLKGVDSTLKIQPAKLEDSAVYLCASSLERQGIDTQYFGPGTRLTVL.

This clonotype was seen repeatedly, ten times or more. The CDR3 region has the DNA TGTGCCAGCAGCTTAGGGAGGGTAACTGAAGCTTTCTTT. Translated: CASSLGRVTEAFF. The V call is TRBV7-3, the J call TRBJ1-1, with D uncertain. V lost 2 bases and J 5 bases, leaving 9 bases between the germline ends. Per the germline V gene, CDR1 is SGHTA and CDR2 is FQGTGA. The CDR3 totals 13 residues.

The V gene is TRBV4-2, the J gene TRBJ1-1; D gene ambiguous. Trimming took 2 bases from V and 5 from J, leaving 9 bases between them. Germline V gives CDR1 LGHNA, CDR2 YNFKEQ. The CDR3 is made up of 13 amino acids. The CDR3 loop is CASSQTRETEAFF. The CDR3 DNA sequence: TGTGCCAGCAGCCAAACACGGGAGACTGAAGCTTTCTTT.

The gene calls are TRBV28 and TRBJ2-7; D is unclear. V gave up 2 bases and J gave up 9 bases, with 11 bases separating them. The CDR3 is 12 residues long. Germline V gene data show CDR1 as MDHEN and CDR2 as SYDVKM. Here the CDR3 reads CASSLNPHGQYF. Written as DNA, the CDR3 is TGTGCCAGCAGTTTAAACCCTCATGGGCAGTACTTC.

This clonotype was counted only a few times. V is TRBV12-3 or TRBV12-4 and J is TRBJ1-6; no definite D call. The V end lost 3 bases, the J end lost 0 bases, and 12 bases lay between the germline ends. The CDR3 extends over 17 amino acids. The CDR3 is CASSFGGPHSYNSPLHF. CDR3 in DNA: TGTGCCAGCAGTTTCGGTGGCCCGCACTCCTATAATTCACCCCTCCACTTT.

About this clonotype: One end of the junction does not line up with germline, which may come from a read error. J is TRBJ1-2 and V is TRBV7-2; D unresolved. The CDR3 is 13 residues long. The germline V gene encodes CDR1 SGHTA and CDR2 FQGNSA. CDR3 protein: CASSFLTHYGCTF. The DNA for the CDR3 is TGTGCCAGCAGCTTTCTAACCCACTATGGCTGCACCTTC. The complete variable domain, with remaining parts taken from reference TRBV7-2 and TRBJ1-2, reads GAGVSQSPSNKVTEKGKDVELRCDPISGHTALYWYRQSLGQGLEFLIYFQGNSAPDKSGLPSDRFSAERTGGSVSTLTIQRTQQEDSAVYLCASSFLTHYGCTFGSGTRLTVV.

In this sample, this clonotype turned up a few times. This rearrangement joins TRBV29-1 to TRBJ1-1; possible D gene TRBD1, 6 bases. V lost 3 bases to trimming and J lost 5 bases, with 19 bases between them. CDR3 size: 15 residues. Germline CDR1 is SQVTM and CDR2 is ANQGSEA. The CDR3 loop reads CSVDGRGRLETEAFF. The DNA of the CDR3 is TGCAGCGTTGATGGGCGGGGGCGCTTGGAAACTGAAGCTTTCTTT.

This clonotype was observed at least ten times. This chain uses TRBV7-2 with TRBJ2-5; D not certain. The CDR3 sequence is 13 residues long. Trimming shortened V by 2 bases and J by 3 bases, and 7 bases separated the two germline ends. CDR1 and CDR2 (germline): SGHTA, FQGNSA. The CDR3: CASSLNREETQYF. The CDR3 DNA is TGTGCCAGCAGCTTAAATAGGGAAGAGACCCAGTACTTC.